The next 3 T cell receptor beta chains were all read from a single sample in a study of brain T cells in children with intractable seizures. Clones were read by immunoSEQ multiplex PCR, and TCRdb kept only the in-frame ones, dropping some. The sample lists about 340,000 clones; over 90% were seen once. As for time point: blood from clinic visit 5 months post-surgery; TSC patient then seizure free. The sample consisted of peripheral blood, taken 5 to 6 months after surgery. The receptor set was obtained from a boy younger than two with tuberous sclerosis and intractable seizures.

The chain couples TRBV4-2 to TRBJ2-7, with 11 bases aligning to TRBD2. The V and J ends lost 0 bases and 2 bases, in that order; junction bases with no gene match: 9. There are 18 residues in the CDR3. Germline CDR1 is LGHNA and CDR2 is YNFKEQ. CDR3 sequence reads: CASSQDLPSGGRTYEQYF. CDR3 DNA: TGTGCCAGCAGCCAAGATTTACCTAGCGGGGGGCGAACCTACGAGCAGTACTTC.

The genes are TRBV5-1 and TRBJ1-1; D is possibly TRBD1 (6 bases). The CDR3 spans 14 residues. Trimming removed 0 bases at V and 3 bases at J, with 9 bases between. In germline, CDR1 is SGHRS, CDR2 YFSETQ. The CDR3 protein is CASSLGRQDTEAFF. In DNA form, the CDR3 reads TGCGCCAGCAGCTTGGGGAGACAGGACACTGAAGCTTTCTTT.

The J gene is TRBJ2-3, the V gene TRBV5-4, with D maybe TRBD2 (6 bases). Trimming took off 6 bases at V and 2 bases at J, with 13 bases between the two ends. The CDR3 runs 14 residues. Germline lookup yields CDR1 SGHNT and CDR2 YYREEE (reference sequence). CDR3 amino acids: CASTPGGPTDTQYF. In nucleotides, the CDR3 is TGTGCCAGCACCCCCGGGGGACCCACAGATACGCAGTATTTT. Based on the CDR3 plus reference TRBV5-4 and TRBJ2-3, the full variable domain is ETGVTQSPTHLIKTRGQQVTLRCSSQSGHNTVSWYQQALGQGPQFIFQYYREEENGRGNFPPRFSGLQFPNYSSELNVNALELDDSALYLCASTPGGPTDTQYFGPGTRLTVL.